The 25 T cell receptor beta chains presented below share a single source sample, sequenced in a study of spatial heterogeneity in lung cancer. Regarding the study as a whole: Expanded intratumoral alpha and beta TCR counts tracked tumor mutation counts.

Indicated time point: sample taken at primary tumor resection. MiXCR, run by TCRdb on the 5' RACE reads, gives a single entry per CDR3 protein. The sample lists 18,000 or so distinct CDR3 sequences; approximately 9.7% were seen once. Antigen specificity for these receptors is unknown. The sequencing used lung tumor tissue, collected at surgery. These receptors originate from a female donor with early-stage non-small cell lung cancer.

In its sample, this clonotype was seen many times. Little can be read into the size of this beta chain, an off-target read in a library designed for alpha chains. The chain joins TRBV7-3 to TRBJ1-1, with no clear D. Per the germline V gene, CDR1 is SGHTA and CDR2 is FQGTGA. Trimming left V 4 bases short and J 0 bases short, with 9 bases between. The CDR3 spans 14 residues. The DNA of the CDR3 is TGTGCCAGCAGCTCCCGCGGATTGAACACTGAAGCTTTCTTT. It is translated as CASSSRGLNTEAFF.

This clonotype was picked up a small number of times. This beta chain came through as a stray read in a library set up for alpha chains, and its size says little. V gene TRBV3-1 combines with J gene TRBJ2-4; D not certain. The V and J ends lost 0 bases and 2 bases respectively, with 23 bases between them. The CDR3 contains 20 residues. Germline lookup yields CDR1 LGHDT and CDR2 YNNKEL (reference sequence). CDR3 nucleotide sequence: TGTGCCAGCAGCCAAGATAAGGTCGACGACTTACAGAGGACCAAAAACATTCAGTACTTC. It translates to CASSQDKVDDLQRTKNIQYF.

Of note for this clonotype: A much larger clone differs from this one at a single base, so this may be a read error. This beta chain is a stray read from a library made for alpha chains; its abundance is not meaningful. The V and J genes are TRBV7-8 and TRBJ2-6; D is undetermined. In germline, CDR1 is SGHVS, CDR2 FQNEAQ. The CDR3 runs to 13 residues. Here the CDR3 DNA reads TGTGCCGGCAGCCCGTTTGGGGCCAACGTCCTGACTTTC. Its translation is CAGSPFGANVLTF.

Ten or more counts support this clonotype. As an off-target read in a library built for alpha chains, this beta chain has a frequency of little significance. V gene TRBV12-3 or TRBV12-4 combines with J gene TRBJ1-2; D is undetermined. Deletions cut 6 bases from V and 8 bases from J, with 19 bases between. The CDR3 is made up of 14 amino acids. CDR3 residues: CASRPTRVGGGYTF. CDR3 DNA: TGTGCCAGCAGACCCACCCGGGTCGGTGGCGGCTACACCTTC.

This clonotype has more than one count but fewer than ten. Being off target in a library aimed at alpha chains, this beta chain has a size of little meaning. This chain connects TRBV5-1 to TRBJ2-2; D remains ambiguous. Deletions cut 0 bases from V and 1 base from J, with 10 bases between. The CDR3 spans 16 residues. Germline V gene data show CDR1 as SGHRS and CDR2 as YFSETQ. This chain's CDR3 is CASSLVVAGNTGELFF. CDR3 nucleotide sequence: TGCGCCAGCAGCTTGGTGGTGGCTGGGAACACCGGGGAGCTGTTTTTT.

This clonotype has only a few counts. This beta chain represents an off-target read in a library built for alpha chains; its size is of limited meaning. The rearrangement links TRBV7-2 to TRBJ2-7; D gene uncertain. The CDR3 is 13 residues long. CDR1 and CDR2 from the germline V gene are SGHTA and FQGNSA. The V gene lost 5 bases and the J gene lost 3 bases, with 11 bases spanning the gap. CDR3 sequence reads: CASSQSPDYEQYF. DNA for the CDR3: TGTGCCAGCAGCCAATCCCCCGACTACGAGCAGTACTTC. The full variable domain, rest sourced from reference TRBV7-2 and TRBJ2-7, is GAGVSQSPSNKVTEKGKDVELRCDPISGHTALYWYRQSLGQGLEFLIYFQGNSAPDKSGLPSDRFSAERTGGSVSTLTIQRTQQEDSAVYLCASSQSPDYEQYFGPGTRLTVT.

This clonotype was seen ten or more times. This beta chain came through as a stray read in a library set up for alpha chains, and its size says little. The chain links TRBV5-1 to TRBJ2-5, with unresolved D. The V and J ends lost 1 base and 4 bases respectively, with 8 bases between them. This CDR3 region has 13 residues. The germline V gene encodes CDR1 SGHRS and CDR2 YFSETQ. The CDR3 DNA reads as TGCGCCAGCAGCTTGTACTCGGGAGAGACCCAGTACTTC. Encoded protein: CASSLYSGETQYF.

Note on this clonotype: The library was designed around alpha chains, so this beta chain is a stray read whose abundance carries little weight. The genes are TRBV18 and TRBJ2-1; no clear D gene. V dropped 0 bases and J dropped 10 bases, with 19 bases sitting between them. This CDR3 contains 16 residues. Germline V gives CDR1 KGHSH, CDR2 LQKENI. The DNA of the CDR3 is TGTGCCAGCTCACCACCGATCAGGACGGACGTCCTGGAGCAGTTCTTC. Protein product: CASSPPIRTDVLEQFF.

This clonotype was observed a few times. As an off-target read in a library built for alpha chains, this beta chain has a frequency of little significance. This chain connects TRBV9 to TRBJ1-1; no clear D. Between the trimmed V and J ends, which lost 3 bases and 1 base, there was a span of 13 bases. The CDR3 consists of 15 residues. Looked up from germline, CDR1 is SGDLS and CDR2 is YYNGEE. CDR3 protein: CASSALIGGNTEAFF. CDR3 coding DNA: TGTGCCAGCAGCGCCCTTATCGGTGGGAACACTGAAGCTTTCTTT.

By share of the sample, this clonotype is medium-sized. A library made for alpha chains picked up this beta chain off target, so its size means little. V usage is TRBV20-1 and J usage is TRBJ1-4; TRBD1 might be the D (5 bases). The CDR3 is 12 amino acids. In germline, CDR1 is DFQATT, CDR2 SNEGSKA (reference sequence). Trimming removed 6 bases at V and 4 bases at J, with 9 bases between. The chain's CDR3 is CSASRDNEKLFF. Written as DNA, the CDR3 is TGCAGTGCAAGCAGGGATAATGAAAAACTGTTTTTT.

This clonotype was found many times. Since the library was made to target alpha chains, this beta chain is a stray read and its abundance is not meaningful. V gene TRBV4-1 combines with J gene TRBJ2-1; no clear D. CDR3 length: 13 residues. Germline-derived CDR1 and CDR2 are MGHRA and YSYEKL. V was clipped by 0 bases and J by 9 bases, with 9 bases between them. The CDR3 DNA sequence: TGCGCCAGCAGCCAAGACCCGTTTGGTGAGCAGTTCTTC. This translates into CASSQDPFGEQFF.

This clonotype was detected many times. A library made for alpha chains picked up this beta chain off target, so its size means little. The genes are TRBV9 and TRBJ2-5; 10 nucleotides align to TRBD1. CDR3 length: 15 amino acids. The ends lost 0 bases at V and 1 base at J; junction bases unmatched: 0. Germline V lookup: CDR1 SGDLS, CDR2 YYNGEE. CDR3 amino acids: CASSVGDRGQETQYF. CDR3 in DNA: TGTGCCAGCAGCGTAGGGGACAGGGGCCAAGAGACCCAGTACTTC.

For this clonotype: Because this beta chain is a stray read in a library intended to capture alpha chains, its abundance should not be given much weight. The V and J genes are TRBV3-1 and TRBJ2-3; tentatively, D is TRBD1 or TRBD2 (6 bases each). The CDR3 is 14 residues long. The germline CDR1 and CDR2 sequences are LGHDT and YNNKEL (reference sequence). Between the trimmed V and J ends, which lost 4 bases and 5 bases, there was a span of 13 bases. In DNA form, the CDR3 reads TGTGCCAGCAGCCCGGGGGCCCGCGGAGATACGCAGTATTTT. It specifies CASSPGARGDTQYF.

This clonotype has at least ten counts. This beta chain lies outside the target of a library built for alpha chains; its clone size means little. The chain links TRBV2 to TRBJ2-7, with TRBD1 matching over 7 bases. Germline CDR1 SNHLY, CDR2 FYNNEI. The junction had 13 bases not matched to a gene; V was cut back by 6 bases and J by 5 bases. The CDR3 is 15 residues long. CDR3 amino acids: CASSPPSTGSHEQYF. DNA for the CDR3: TGTGCCAGCAGCCCACCATCGACAGGGTCCCACGAGCAGTACTTC.

This clonotype was found many times. A library prepared for alpha chains yielded this beta chain as an off-target read; its size is of little meaning. The chain joins TRBV9 to TRBJ2-7; D is unresolved. The CDR3 has 13 amino acids. The V end lost 0 bases, the J end lost 3 bases, and 7 bases lay between the germline ends. Germline values: CDR1 SGDLS, CDR2 YYNGEE. CDR3: CASSVGDGYEQYF. The CDR3 bases are TGTGCCAGCAGCGTAGGGGATGGCTACGAGCAGTACTTC.

This clonotype came up a few times. Within a library made for alpha chains, this beta chain is off target, and its count is uninformative. V gene TRBV10-2 combines with J gene TRBJ1-2; D may be TRBD1 (5 bases). The CDR3 is 14 amino acids. The germline gives CDR1 WSHSY, CDR2 SAAADI. V lost 5 bases to trimming and J lost 4 bases, with 14 bases between them. The CDR3 sequence: CASSSQVSVYGYTF. The CDR3 nucleotides are TGCGCCAGCAGTTCACAGGTTTCCGTCTATGGCTACACCTTC.

About this clonotype itself: A much larger clone differs by one base, so this may be a read error. This beta chain turned up in a library designed for alpha chains; as an off-target read, its abundance says little. The chain combines TRBV6-5 with TRBJ1-1, with D perhaps TRBD1 (5 bases). Germline V lookup: CDR1 MNHEY, CDR2 SVGAGI. The CDR3 consists of 13 residues. The CDR3: CVSSYGTATEAFF. DNA for the CDR3: TGTGTCAGCAGTTACGGGACGGCCACTGAAGCTTTCTTT.

The sample holds a few counts of this clonotype. This beta chain is an unintended read in a library built for alpha chains; its size means little. The rearrangement joins TRBV7-9 to TRBJ1-2, with D hard to call. The V end lost 5 bases, the J end lost 7 bases, and 11 bases lay between the germline ends. CDR3 length: 12 amino acids. Per germline, CDR1 SEHNR and CDR2 FQNEAQ (reference sequence). CDR3 coding DNA: TGTGCCAGCAGCCCCTCATGGGGTGGCTACACCTTC. Amino acids: CASSPSWGGYTF.

This clonotype appeared many times. Within a library made for alpha chains, this beta chain is off target, and its count is uninformative. V and J are TRBV20-1 and TRBJ1-5; tentative D call: TRBD1 (5 bases). V was cut by 7 bases and J by 3 bases, with 13 bases left in between. The CDR3 covers 13 residues. Germline CDR1 reads DFQATT; CDR2 reads SNEGSKA (reference sequence). The CDR3 here is CSGGEGTNQPQHF. The CDR3 nucleotides read TGCAGTGGGGGGGAGGGGACCAATCAGCCCCAGCATTTT.

This clonotype has just a few counts. The size of this beta chain means little, since it is a stray read in a library made for alpha chains. The rearrangement uses TRBV29-1 and TRBJ1-1, with TRBD1 matching 9 bases. CDR1 SQVTM and CDR2 ANQGSEA come from the germline V gene. V gave up 6 bases and J gave up 0 bases; unmatched junction bases: 5. The CDR3 runs to 14 residues. The CDR3 region has the DNA TGCAGCGTGGGCGGACAGGGGCTGAACACTGAAGCTTTCTTT. Its translation: CSVGGQGLNTEAFF.

This clonotype occurred many times. Little can be read into the size of this beta chain, an off-target read in a library designed for alpha chains. The rearrangement links TRBV11-3 to TRBJ2-2; possible D gene TRBD1, 5 bases. Trimming shortened V by 5 bases and J by 0 bases, and 10 bases separated the two germline ends. Germline CDR1 SGHNT, CDR2 YENEEA. This CDR3 region has 15 residues. CDR3 nucleotide sequence: TGTGCCAGCAGCGGCAGGGTGACGAACACCGGGGAGCTGTTTTTT. Amino acid sequence: CASSGRVTNTGELFF.

Concerning this clonotype: This beta chain is an unintended read in a library built for alpha chains; its size means little. The genes are TRBV7-8 and TRBJ2-1; TRBD2 agrees at 13 bases. CDR3 length: 18 amino acids. Per the germline V gene, CDR1 is SGHVS and CDR2 is FQNEAQ. V shed 5 bases and J 7 bases; nucleotides not matched to a gene: 14. CDR3 in DNA: TGTGCCAGCAGCGTACTAGCGGGGGGGCCGTCTAGTCGAAATGAGCAGTTCTTC. Translation gives CASSVLAGGPSSRNEQFF.

As to this clonotype: Because the library targeted alpha chains, this beta chain is an off-target read whose size means little. The J gene is TRBJ2-4, the V gene TRBV7-2; 7 nucleotides match TRBD1. CDR3 size: 13 residues. Trimming at V came to 6 bases and at J to 7 bases, leaving 6 bases not matched to a gene. Germline CDR1 SGHTA, CDR2 FQGNSA. The CDR3 DNA sequence: TGTGCCAGCAGACAAACAGGGGAGAACATTCAGTACTTC. The encoded protein is CASRQTGENIQYF.

In its sample, this clonotype was seen many times. A library prepared for alpha chains yielded this beta chain as an off-target read; its size is of little meaning. The rearrangement joins TRBV7-2 to TRBJ1-1; possible D gene TRBD1, 5 bases. Per germline, CDR1 SGHTA and CDR2 FQGNSA. V lost 3 bases and J lost 0, with 20 bases in between. There are 18 residues in the CDR3. The CDR3 region is CASSFKRGGTTMNTEAFF. Written as DNA, the CDR3 is TGTGCCAGCAGCTTCAAACGGGGAGGGACCACCATGAACACTGAAGCTTTCTTT.

This clonotype was detected ten times or more. This beta chain is off target for a library built for alpha chains, so its abundance means little. This chain connects TRBV28 to TRBJ2-5, with D possibly TRBD2 on 6 matching bases. Germline assignment: CDR1 MDHEN and CDR2 SYDVKM. V was pared by 8 bases and J by 4 bases, with 14 bases between. The CDR3 runs to 13 residues. The CDR3 bases are TGTGCCAGCTGTCCGGGGGTGGGAGAGACCCAGTACTTC. It encodes CASCPGVGETQYF. Complete variable domain (other parts from reference TRBV28 and TRBJ2-5): DVKVTQSSRYLVKRTGEKVFLECVQDMDHENMFWYRQDPGLGLRLIYFSYDVKMKEKGDIPEGYSVSREKKERFSLILESASTNQTSMYLCASCPGVGETQYFGPGTRLLVL.